This record looks at one T cell receptor (beta chain) sequence and its context. They ran version v3.0 of the immunoSEQ assay at survey level. The data were produced by immunoSEQ multiplex PCR, yet TCRdb's version contains in-frame clones alone and is incomplete. This sample has roughly 28,000 clones, with around nine tenths found just once. The sample is drawn from a study of long-term antiretroviral therapy in people with HIV. Every donor had one or more pre-ART and two or more post-ART PBMC samples. Treatment for every participant with HIV took place in the United States. Germline V gene lookup returns CDR1 LNHNV and CDR2 YYDKDF (reference sequence). V shed 5 bases and J 3 bases; nucleotides not matched to a gene: 10. The CDR3 is 18 residues long.

The starting material was unsorted PBMCs, obtained 1.8 years after starting antiretroviral therapy. This chain joins TRBV15 and TRBJ2-1, with 13 bases matching TRBD2. The origin of this receptor is a woman under 30 with HIV. Here the CDR3 DNA reads TGTGCCACCAGCGGCGGACTAGCGGGAGTTGGATTCTACAATGAGCAGTTCTTC. It codes for CATSGGLAGVGFYNEQFF.